What follows are 28 T cell receptor beta chains derived from one specimen sequenced in a study of CD8 T cells in Susac syndrome. The RNA input was roughly 0.45 to 1 ug, and it was reverse transcribed with random hexamers. TCRdb reprocessed the immunoSEQ multiplex PCR reads via MiXCR and lists one record per CDR3 protein. The sample shows nearly 200,000 distinct CDR3 sequences, roughly 95% of them seen only once. Sequenced input: CD4+ T cells from PBMCs. The receptors shown here come from a human donor with multiple sclerosis.

The genes are TRBV30 and TRBJ1-1, with D possibly matching TRBD1 (5 bases). The CDR3 spans 13 residues. V was pared by 7 bases and J by 6 bases, with 18 bases between. Germline-derived CDR1 and CDR2 are GTSNPN and SVGIG (reference sequence). Here the CDR3 reads CASSPGPGSEAFF. In DNA, the CDR3 is TGTGCCTCGAGCCCAGGGCCCGGGTCTGAAGCTTTCTTT. Using reference TRBV30 and TRBJ1-1 for the parts outside the CDR3, the full variable domain is SQTIHQWPATLVQPVGSPLSLECTVEGTSNPNLYWYRQAAGRGLQLLFYSVGIGQISSEVPQNLSASRPQDRQFILSSKKLLLSDSGFYLCASSPGPGSEAFFGQGTRLTVV.

The CDR3: CASSASGVPYEQYF. Here the CDR3 DNA reads TGTGCCAGCAGTGCTAGCGGGGTACCCTACGAGCAGTACTTC. The J gene is TRBJ2-7, the V gene TRBV2; 9 positions match TRBD2. This CDR3 contains 14 residues. Germline V gene lookup returns CDR1 SNHLY and CDR2 FYNNEI. The V segment lost 4 bases and the J segment 2 bases; nucleotides outside the gene matches: 3.

V and J are TRBV7-9 and TRBJ1-5; 7 bases match TRBD1. Germline V gives CDR1 SEHNR, CDR2 FQNEAQ (reference sequence). The CDR3 covers 14 residues. After removal of 4 bases from V and 7 bases from J, the junction contained 7 bases not matched to a gene. In DNA form, the CDR3 reads TGTGCCAGCAGCTCCAGAGGGGGCGACCAGCCCCAGCATTTT. Translating gives CASSSRGGDQPQHF. Using reference TRBV7-9 and TRBJ1-5 for the parts outside the CDR3, the full variable domain is DTGVSQNPRHKITKRGQNVTFRCDPISEHNRLYWYRQTLGQGPEFLTYFQNEAQLEKSRLLSDRFSAERPKGSFSTLEIQRTEQGDSAMYLCASSSRGGDQPQHFGDGTRLSIL.

This chain links TRBV29-1 with TRBJ2-6; D is ambiguous. V was pared by 6 bases and J by 0 bases, with 9 bases between. The CDR3 is made up of 14 amino acids. CDR1 and CDR2 from the germline V gene are SQVTM and ANQGSEA. CDR3 bases: TGCAGCGTGTTCAGCTACTCTGGGGCCAACGTCCTGACTTTC. This sequence encodes CSVFSYSGANVLTF.

The chain employs TRBV5-1 and TRBJ1-2; no firm D call. CDR1 and CDR2 from the germline V gene are SGHRS and YFSETQ. The CDR3 spans 14 residues. V lost 3 bases and J lost 4, with 13 bases in between. The CDR3 here is CASSWDGVPYGYTF. CDR3 sequence (DNA): TGCGCCAGCAGCTGGGATGGTGTCCCCTATGGCTACACCTTC.

The chain links TRBV10-3 to TRBJ2-3, with TRBD1 as a possible D gene (6 bases). The germline V gene encodes CDR1 ENHRY and CDR2 SYGVKD. V lost 2 bases and J lost 3, with 9 bases in between. This CDR3 comprises 14 residues. The CDR3 is CAISEARGTDTQYF. The CDR3 DNA is TGTGCCATCAGTGAGGCCAGGGGAACAGATACGCAGTATTTT.

This chain connects TRBV9 to TRBJ2-3, with 13 bases aligning to TRBD2. From germline, CDR1 is SGDLS and CDR2 YYNGEE. This CDR3 has 17 amino acids. J lost 3 bases, V lost 7 bases, and 11 bases had no gene match. In DNA, the CDR3 is TGTGCCAGCTCACGGACTAGCGGGAGTGGCTTGACAGATACGCAGTATTTT. Translating it yields CASSRTSGSGLTDTQYF.

The chain uses TRBV6-5 and TRBJ1-2; D is undetermined. The germline V gene has CDR1 MNHEY and CDR2 SVGAGI. This CDR3 is 16 amino acids long. Trimming removed 0 bases from V and 5 bases from J, with 16 bases in between. The CDR3 bases are TGTGCCAGCAGTTACTCATCCGTTGGCGGAATATATGGCTACACCTTC. Translation gives CASSYSSVGGIYGYTF.

The chain has TRBV20-1 and TRBJ2-2; 9 bases map to TRBD1. Germline loops: CDR1 DFQATT, CDR2 SNEGSKA (reference sequence). This CDR3 has 17 amino acids. J lost 0 bases, V lost 3 bases, and 8 bases had no gene match. Written as DNA, the CDR3 is TGCAGTGCTAGGTCCGGACAGGGGAAAGCGAACACCGGGGAGCTGTTTTTT. Translating gives CSARSGQGKANTGELFF.

On this clonotype itself: A read error may account for a junction end that differs from germline. The chain is built from TRBV3-1 and TRBJ2-4; the match to TRBD1 covers 8 bases. The CDR3 consists of 13 residues. CDR1 is LGHDT and CDR2 is YNNKEL in the germline V gene (reference sequence). This chain's CDR3 is CASGQGAGDIQYF. As DNA, the CDR3 is TGTGCCAGCGGCCAGGGGGCAGGGGACATTCAGTACTTC. Using reference TRBV3-1 and TRBJ2-4 for the parts outside the CDR3, the full variable domain is DTAVSQTPKYLVTQMGNDKSIKCEQNLGHDTMYWYKQDSKKFLKIMFSYNNKELIINETVPNRFSPKSPDKAHLNLHINSLELGDSAVYFCASGQGAGDIQYFGAGTRLSVL.

This sequence joins TRBV9 and TRBJ1-5, with 7 bases fitting TRBD1. The ends lost 5 bases at V and 4 bases at J; junction bases unmatched: 9. The CDR3 has 15 amino acids. CDR1 SGDLS and CDR2 YYNGEE come from the germline V gene. The CDR3 here is CASSRQGGDNQPQHF. The DNA of the CDR3 is TGTGCCAGCAGTCGACAGGGTGGGGATAATCAGCCCCAGCATTTT.

This chain uses TRBV14 with TRBJ2-7; D call uncertain. Trimming stripped 8 bases from V and 2 bases from J, with 13 bases between. CDR1 is SGHDN, CDR2 FVKESK, per germline. This CDR3 spans 13 amino acids. This CDR3 reads CASAIGRAYEQYF. Here the CDR3 DNA reads TGTGCCAGCGCCATTGGACGGGCCTACGAGCAGTACTTC.

The chain recombines TRBV27 with TRBJ2-1; D not certain. From germline, CDR1 is MNHEY and CDR2 SMNVEV (reference sequence). This CDR3 comprises 13 residues. V lost 3 bases and J lost 12, with 15 bases in between. The CDR3: CASSFPGLRMQFF. The DNA of the CDR3 is TGTGCCAGCAGTTTTCCCGGCCTGAGGATGCAGTTCTTC.

The rearrangement links TRBV30 to TRBJ2-7; the D is unclear. Germline V CDR1 and CDR2: GTSNPN, SVGIG (reference sequence). The CDR3 is 15 amino acids. V shed 3 bases and J shed 1 base, with 16 bases lying between them. CDR3 amino acids: CAWRAAGVGSYEQYF. As DNA, the CDR3 is TGTGCCTGGAGGGCCGCTGGAGTGGGGTCCTACGAGCAGTACTTC.

The chain employs TRBV7-2 and TRBJ2-5, with D unclear. V lost 5 bases to trimming and J lost 5 bases, with 12 bases between them. In germline, CDR1 is SGHTA, CDR2 FQGNSA. The CDR3 is 13 residues long. The CDR3 bases are TGTGCCAGCAGCCACCCGGATCGCGAGACCCAGTACTTC. Translated, it gives CASSHPDRETQYF. Using reference TRBV7-2 and TRBJ2-5 for the parts outside the CDR3, the full variable domain is GAGVSQSPSNKVTEKGKDVELRCDPISGHTALYWYRQSLGQGLEFLIYFQGNSAPDKSGLPSDRFSAERTGGSVSTLTIQRTQQEDSAVYLCASSHPDRETQYFGPGTRLLVL.

This clonotype has just one count. The rearrangement uses TRBV5-4 and TRBJ2-5; the D is unclear. The assigned J gene may be wrong: the sequence end matches TRBJ2-7 better. CDR1 SGHNT and CDR2 YYREEE come from the germline V gene (reference sequence). CDR3 size: 15 residues. As DNA, the CDR3 is TGTGCCAGCAGCTCGTCCTTTGGATTTCTGGGCGAGCAGTACTTC. Translating gives CASSSSFGFLGEQYF.

V usage is TRBV20-1 and J usage is TRBJ2-1; D is ambiguous. Germline V gene data show CDR1 as DFQATT and CDR2 as SNEGSKA (reference sequence). CDR3 length: 15 residues. V gave up 0 bases and J gave up 9 bases, with 18 bases separating them. The CDR3 nucleotides are TGCAGTGCTAGAGATGCGCGACTGGGATCGAGTGAGCAGTTCTTC. The encoded protein is CSARDARLGSSEQFF.

The chain is built from TRBV3-1 and TRBJ2-1, with a possible D match to TRBD1 (6 bases). Germline CDR1 is LGHDT and CDR2 is YNNKEL (reference sequence). V shed 1 base and J shed 12 bases, with 40 bases lying between them. The CDR3 totals 22 residues. Written as DNA, the CDR3 is TGTGCCAGCAGCCAAGTTTTTCCTAAGGGGGTCAAGCCGACCCATACAATGTCTCGGCAGTTCTTC. This codes for CASSQVFPKGVKPTHTMSRQFF.

The CDR3: CAWSKTGYEQYF. CDR3 DNA sequence: TGTGCCTGGAGTAAAACAGGGTACGAGCAGTACTTC. V usage is TRBV30 and J usage is TRBJ2-7; D is possibly TRBD1 (6 bases). Germline V gene sequence: CDR1 GTSNPN, CDR2 SVGIG (reference sequence). With 2 bases removed from V and 4 bases from J, the gap between germline ends came to 9 bases. This CDR3 region has 12 residues.

The chain carries TRBV12-3 or TRBV12-4 and TRBJ1-5, with D possibly TRBD1 on 5 matching bases. The CDR3 sequence is 14 residues long. Trimming removed 3 bases at V and 7 bases at J, with 13 bases between. CDR3 bases: TGTGCCAGCAGTTTGTCAGGGAAGGGCCAGCCCCAGCATTTT. Its protein is CASSLSGKGQPQHF.

The chain couples TRBV6-5 to TRBJ2-7; perhaps TRBD1 as D (6 bases). The V end lost 8 bases, the J end lost 4 bases, and 21 bases lay between the germline ends. This CDR3 has 15 residues. Germline values: CDR1 MNHEY, CDR2 SVGAGI. The CDR3 coding sequence is TGTGCCAGCGCAAGAGGGACACTTGAATTTTACGAGCAGTACTTC. It codes for CASARGTLEFYEQYF.

This sequence joins TRBV12-3 or TRBV12-4 and TRBJ2-1; 8 bases line up with TRBD2. The CDR3 runs to 11 residues. Germline trimming cut 6 bases from V and 14 bases from J; bases unmatched to any gene: 6. This chain's CDR3 is CASSRGTSEFF. In DNA form, the CDR3 reads TGTGCCAGCAGCCGCGGGACTAGTGAGTTCTTC.

V and J are TRBV5-4 and TRBJ1-1; 9 bases are shared with TRBD1. CDR1 and CDR2 from the germline V gene are SGHNT and YYREEE (reference sequence). The CDR3 is 16 amino acids. J lost 0 bases, V lost 4 bases, and 7 bases had no gene match. CDR3 bases: TGTGCCAGCAGCCCGGGACAGGGAGGCATGAACACTGAAGCTTTCTTT. This sequence encodes CASSPGQGGMNTEAFF.

V usage is TRBV4-2 and J usage is TRBJ2-1; D ambiguous. The germline V and J ends were trimmed by 1 base and 6 bases, with 19 bases remaining between them. There are 17 residues in the CDR3. Germline-derived CDR1 and CDR2 are LGHNA and YNFKEQ. CDR3 bases: TGTGCCAGCAGCCAAGCGGTCTCGAGGAGCTACCTCAATGAGCAGTTCTTC. Its translation is CASSQAVSRSYLNEQFF.

V gene TRBV30 combines with J gene TRBJ1-1, with no clear D. Per germline, CDR1 GTSNPN and CDR2 SVGIG (reference sequence). The CDR3 spans 12 residues. Trimming took 4 bases from V and 11 from J, leaving 17 bases between them. Here the CDR3 reads CAWTFHPPAAFF. CDR3 coding DNA: TGTGCCTGGACCTTCCACCCTCCAGCGGCTTTCTTT.

The rearrangement uses TRBV6-5 and TRBJ2-1; 12 nucleotides agree with TRBD2. The CDR3 runs to 15 residues. With 6 bases clipped from V and 7 bases from J, the junction kept 7 bases outside the gene matches. CDR1 is MNHEY and CDR2 is SVGAGI in the germline V gene. CDR3 DNA sequence: TGTGCCAGCAGACCCGGGACTAGCGGGCGGAATGAGCAGTTCTTC. As protein: CASRPGTSGRNEQFF.

V usage is TRBV12-3 or TRBV12-4 and J usage is TRBJ2-3; D is undetermined. This CDR3 region has 13 residues. V was clipped by 2 bases and J by 2 bases, with 5 bases between them. For the CDR3, the DNA is TGTGCCAGCAGTTTACACTCCACAGATACGCAGTATTTT. Translation: CASSLHSTDTQYF.

V usage is TRBV9 and J usage is TRBJ2-3, with TRBD2 as a possible D gene (5 bases). Trimming stripped 5 bases from V and 0 bases from J, with 16 bases between. The CDR3 runs to 16 residues. The germline gives CDR1 SGDLS, CDR2 YYNGEE. The CDR3 sequence is CASRRGADFSTDTQYF. The DNA of the CDR3 is TGTGCCAGCAGGCGCGGCGCGGACTTTAGCACAGATACGCAGTATTTT.